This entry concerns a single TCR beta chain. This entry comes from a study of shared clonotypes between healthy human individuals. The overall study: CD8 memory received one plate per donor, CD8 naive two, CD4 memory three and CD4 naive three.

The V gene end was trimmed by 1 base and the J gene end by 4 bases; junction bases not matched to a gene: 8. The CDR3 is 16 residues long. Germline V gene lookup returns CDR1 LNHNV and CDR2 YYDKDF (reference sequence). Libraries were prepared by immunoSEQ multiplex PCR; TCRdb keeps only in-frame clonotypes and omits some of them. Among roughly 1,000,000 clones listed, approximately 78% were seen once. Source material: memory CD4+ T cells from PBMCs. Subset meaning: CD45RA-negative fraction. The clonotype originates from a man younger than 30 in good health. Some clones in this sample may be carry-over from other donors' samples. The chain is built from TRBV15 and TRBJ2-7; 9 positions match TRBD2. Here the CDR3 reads CATSRGVRREGYEQYF. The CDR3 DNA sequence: TGTGCCACCAGCAGAGGGGTCCGGCGGGAGGGATACGAGCAGTACTTC.